The 18 T cell receptor beta chains below come from one sample, sequenced in a study of T cells in tuberculosis. The data were produced by immunoSEQ multiplex PCR, yet TCRdb's version contains in-frame clones alone and is incomplete. The data hold 30,000 or so clones, with roughly 90% observed a single time. The sequencing input was PBMCs. The receptors shown here come from a donor between 10 and 35 years old with latent tuberculosis or without tuberculosis infection.

The rearrangement links TRBV6-6 to TRBJ1-2; D remains ambiguous. V was trimmed by 2 bases and J by 8 bases, leaving 12 bases between them. The length of the CDR3 is 13 residues. CDR1 is MNHNY, CDR2 SVGAGI, per germline (reference sequence). The CDR3 is CASSYEGIRGYTF. DNA for the CDR3: TGTGCCAGCAGTTACGAGGGAATCCGGGGCTACACCTTC.

DNA for the CDR3: TGTGCCAGCAGTTACAGGGTGAACACTGAAGCTTTCTTT. Protein: CASSYRVNTEAFF. V gene TRBV28 combines with J gene TRBJ1-1; TRBD1 might be the D (6 bases). This CDR3 comprises 13 residues. CDR1 and CDR2 (germline): MDHEN, SYDVKM. V lost 4 bases and J lost 0, with 6 bases in between. Drawing the rest from reference TRBV28 and TRBJ1-1, the complete variable domain is DVKVTQSSRYLVKRTGEKVFLECVQDMDHENMFWYRQDPGLGLRLIYFSYDVKMKEKGDIPEGYSVSREKKERFSLILESASTNQTSMYLCASSYRVNTEAFFGQGTRLTVV.

The J gene is TRBJ1-2, the V gene TRBV27, with TRBD1 matching over 9 bases. J lost 1 base, V lost 0 bases, and 3 bases had no gene match. Per germline, CDR1 MNHEY and CDR2 SMNVEV (reference sequence). This CDR3 is 16 amino acids long. The CDR3 DNA follows: TGTGCCAGCAGTTTATCGACAGGGGGGATTAACTATGGCTACACCTTC. Translation: CASSLSTGGINYGYTF.

V usage is TRBV5-1 and J usage is TRBJ2-3, with unresolved D. V dropped 0 bases and J dropped 5 bases, with 4 bases sitting between them. The CDR3 extends over 12 amino acids. The germline V gene encodes CDR1 SGHRS and CDR2 YFSETQ. CDR3 region: CASSLARDTQYF. CDR3 nucleotide sequence: TGCGCCAGCAGCTTGGCCCGAGATACGCAGTATTTT.

J is TRBJ2-3 and V is TRBV15; TRBD1 agrees at 9 bases. The J segment lost 6 bases and the V segment lost 5 bases, leaving 12 bases of the junction unmatched. Germline assignment: CDR1 LNHNV and CDR2 YYDKDF (reference sequence). The CDR3 has 16 amino acids. CDR3: CATSLQAGQGWDTQYF. CDR3 nucleotide sequence: TGTGCCACCAGCCTCCAGGCGGGACAGGGATGGGATACGCAGTATTTT.

This clone was counted a single time. This rearrangement joins TRBV4-3 to TRBJ2-1, with TRBD1 identical over 9 bases. This CDR3 is 15 amino acids long. CDR1 LGHNA and CDR2 YSLEER come from the germline V gene. V gave up 3 bases and J gave up 8 bases; unmatched junction bases: 8. The CDR3 DNA is TGCGCCAGCAGCCACCTCGGACAGGGGACAGATGAGCAGTTCTTC. Protein: CASSHLGQGTDEQFF.

This sequence joins TRBV5-1 and TRBJ2-3, with a possible D match to TRBD1 (5 bases). CDR3 length: 14 residues. Trimming shortened V by 1 base and J by 6 bases, and 12 bases separated the two germline ends. CDR1 SGHRS and CDR2 YFSETQ come from the germline V gene. As DNA, the CDR3 is TGCGCCAGCAGCTTGACAGGTTCCGCGGATACGCAGTATTTT. It yields the protein CASSLTGSADTQYF.

This clone was detected only a few times. V gene TRBV19 combines with J gene TRBJ1-5, with D unresolved. Germline V gives CDR1 LNHDA, CDR2 SQIVND (reference sequence). The CDR3 is made up of 16 amino acids. Trimming took 2 bases from V and 0 from J, leaving 11 bases between them. The DNA of the CDR3 is TGTGCCAGTAGTATATCGGGGTTTTATAGCAATCAGCCCCAGCATTTT. Its protein product is CASSISGFYSNQPQHF.

This clone was recorded once. This rearrangement joins TRBV5-6 to TRBJ1-1, with D hard to call. The germline CDR1 and CDR2 sequences are SGHDT and YYEEEE. CDR3 size: 15 residues. V lost 2 bases and J lost 0, with 11 bases in between. The chain's CDR3 is CASSFVGRLNTEAFF. The CDR3 nucleotides read TGTGCCAGCAGCTTCGTGGGCCGGTTGAACACTGAAGCTTTCTTT.

The chain has TRBV6-1 and TRBJ2-7; tentatively, D is TRBD2 (6 bases). Germline CDR1 reads MNHNS; CDR2 reads SASEGT. V lost 3 bases to trimming and J lost 5 bases, with 14 bases between them. This CDR3 comprises 14 residues. In nucleotides, the CDR3 is TGTGCCAGCAGTGAGGAGGGGCGTTGGCACGAGCAGTACTTC. This encodes CASSEEGRWHEQYF.

The chain links TRBV29-1 to TRBJ1-1, with 7 nucleotides matching TRBD1. The CDR3 loop spans 13 amino acids. Looked up from germline, CDR1 is SQVTM and CDR2 is ANQGSEA. V was clipped by 5 bases and J by 2 bases; unmatched bases: 5. CDR3 sequence (DNA): TGCAGCGTTCGATCAGGGGGTAACACTGAAGCTTTCTTT. Translating gives CSVRSGGNTEAFF. Drawing the rest from reference TRBV29-1 and TRBJ1-1, the complete variable domain is SAVISQKPSRDICQRGTSLTIQCQVDSQVTMMFWYRQQPGQSLTLIATANQGSEATYESGFVIDKFPISRPNLTFSTLTVSNMSPEDSSIYLCSVRSGGNTEAFFGQGTRLTVV.

The CDR3 is CASTTGGSFTEAFF. DNA of the CDR3: TGTGCCAGCACAACAGGGGGCTCGTTTACTGAAGCTTTCTTT. The chain joins TRBV6-5 to TRBJ1-1, with TRBD1 matching over 9 bases. The ends lost 7 bases at V and 5 bases at J; junction bases unmatched: 8. The CDR3 is 14 residues long. Germline CDR1 is MNHEY and CDR2 is SVGAGI.

The V and J genes are TRBV5-5 and TRBJ2-7; weak D call: TRBD1 (6 bases). The germline CDR1 and CDR2 sequences are SGHKS and YYEKEE (reference sequence). V lost 6 bases to trimming and J lost 5 bases, with 15 bases between them. The length of the CDR3 is 13 residues. The CDR3 DNA follows: TGTGCCAGCAACCCACAGGGATTCCACGAGCAGTACTTC. As protein: CASNPQGFHEQYF.

The chain employs TRBV6-1 and TRBJ2-2; a possible D gene is TRBD2 (5 bases). CDR1 and CDR2 from the germline V gene are MNHNS and SASEGT. Trimming stripped 8 bases from V and 4 bases from J, with 17 bases between. This CDR3 contains 15 residues. CDR3 sequence (DNA): TGTGCCAGCCAGAGGGAATCCGCGGGCACCGGGGAGCTGTTTTTT. It is translated as CASQRESAGTGELFF.

The genes are TRBV4-1 and TRBJ2-5, with a possible D match to TRBD1 (7 bases). V was pared by 4 bases and J by 5 bases, with 14 bases between. The CDR3 loop spans 14 amino acids. The germline gives CDR1 MGHRA, CDR2 YSYEKL. The CDR3 sequence: CASSPGSRGETQYF. For the CDR3, the DNA is TGCGCCAGCAGCCCCGGGAGCAGGGGGGAGACCCAGTACTTC.

The V call is TRBV11-2, the J call TRBJ2-7, with D hard to call. CDR1 and CDR2 (germline): SGHAT, FQNNGV. Between the trimmed V and J ends, which lost 5 bases and 0 bases, there was a span of 17 bases. CDR3 length: 16 amino acids. CDR3 in amino acids: CASSPRFGGSSYEQYF. CDR3 nucleotides: TGTGCCAGCAGCCCTCGTTTTGGCGGATCCTCCTACGAGCAGTACTTC. Using reference TRBV11-2 and TRBJ2-7 for the parts outside the CDR3, the full variable domain is EAGVAQSPRYKIIEKRQSVAFWCNPISGHATLYWYQQILGQGPKLLIQFQNNGVVDDSQLPKDRFSAERLKGVDSTLKIQPAKLEDSAVYLCASSPRFGGSSYEQYFGPGTRLTVT.

This clone was counted once. The chain recombines TRBV7-8 with TRBJ2-4; 12 nucleotides align to TRBD2. The CDR3 spans 20 residues. The trim removed 3 bases at V and 0 bases at J, leaving 12 bases unmatched. Germline lookup yields CDR1 SGHVS and CDR2 FQNEAQ. The CDR3 DNA follows: TGTGCCAGCAGCTTGGGAACGGGACTAGCGGGCGCCCTAGCCAAAAACATTCAGTACTTC. This sequence encodes CASSLGTGLAGALAKNIQYF.

V usage is TRBV6-1 and J usage is TRBJ1-1; tentatively, D is TRBD1 (5 bases). CDR3 length: 12 residues. Germline assignment: CDR1 MNHNS and CDR2 SASEGT. V lost 6 bases and J 3 bases, leaving 8 bases between the germline ends. As DNA, the CDR3 is TGTGCCAGCAGAGGGGTAGACACTGAAGCTTTCTTT. Translating gives CASRGVDTEAFF.